A selection of T cell receptor beta chains follows, all from one sample in a study of blood T cells in healthy people across ages. MiXCR, applied by TCRdb to the 5' RACE reads, yields one record per CDR3 protein. Of about 670,000 distinct CDR3 sequences detected, roughly two fifths appear once; the ten largest clones hold around 32%. Material: blood. The receptors derive from a man older than 75 in good health. CDR3s include the opening cysteine and the closing phenylalanine or tryptophan. A D gene is named only where the DNA matches it firmly. Clone size is given for some rows only: seen once, a few or many times, or a class if the clone is expanded.

cdr3_nt,cdr3_aa,v_call,j_call,clone_size,cdr3_length,d_call
TGTGCCAGCAGCCAAGACCCACAGTCATCAAGCTCCTACGAGCAGTACTTC,CASSQDPQSSSSYEQYF,TRBV4-2,TRBJ2-7,-,17,-
TGTGCCAGCACTCCCGGAACGGGAGATGCGCAGTATTTT,CASTPGTGDAQYF,TRBV12-3/TRBV12-4,TRBJ2-3,few,13,-
TGTGCCAGCAGTACTCGGGACAGCGCTAACTATGGCTACACCTTC,CASSTRDSANYGYTF,TRBV6-6,TRBJ1-2,many,15,TRBD1
TGTGCCAGCAGCTCAAAACTACAGGACTACTATGGCTACACCTTC,CASSSKLQDYYGYTF,TRBV7-2,TRBJ1-2,many,15,-
TGTGCCAGCAGTTTTCCCGTTGTGCCAGAACAAGAGACCCAGTACTTC,CASSFPVVPEQETQYF,TRBV28,TRBJ2-5,-,16,-
TGTGCCAGCAGCTCGGGACTGCTCTCTGGCTACACCTTC,CASSSGLLSGYTF,TRBV3-1,TRBJ1-2,-,13,-
TGTGCCCTCCCATGGCGGGATAGCTCCTACGAGCAGTACTTC,CALPWRDSSYEQYF,TRBV27,TRBJ2-7,many,14,-
TGTGCCAGCAGCTTATACGGGAGGGGAGCAGATACGCAGTATTTT,CASSLYGRGADTQYF,TRBV7-8,TRBJ2-3,few,15,TRBD2
TGTGCCAGCAGCGCCGGACAGGCCGGGTATCAGCCCCAGCATTTT,CASSAGQAGYQPQHF,TRBV7-9,TRBJ1-5,-,15,TRBD1
TGTGCCAGCAGTGACAACCCCGGGACAGGGGGCCTACTTACTGGGGCCAACGTCCTGACTTTC,CASSDNPGTGGLLTGANVLTF,TRBV6-4,TRBJ2-6,-,21,TRBD1
TGTGCCAGCAGCTTTAGTCGACTAGCAGGTGGCGGGGAGCTGTTTTTT,CASSFSRLAGGGELFF,TRBV7-6,TRBJ2-2,-,16,TRBD2
TGCAGTGCTGAGGGACAGGGGGACGCGAACTCCTATAATTCACCCCTCCACTTT,CSAEGQGDANSYNSPLHF,TRBV20-1,TRBJ1-6,-,18,TRBD1
TGTGCCAGCGGCCAAAACAGCGGGGGGGCTGGGACCCAGTACTTC,CASGQNSGGAGTQYF,TRBV4-2,TRBJ2-5,-,15,TRBD2
TGCAGCGTTGGCGTCGGCCTAAATTCACCCCTCCACTTT,CSVGVGLNSPLHF,TRBV29-1,TRBJ1-6,-,13,-
TGTGCCAGCAGCTCCGGACAGCCCGGCTCCTACGAGCAGTACTTC,CASSSGQPGSYEQYF,TRBV11-2,TRBJ2-7,-,15,-
TGTGCCAGCAGCCCCAGAAATTACGAGCAGTACTTC,CASSPRNYEQYF,TRBV7-2,TRBJ2-7,-,12,-
TGCGCCAGCGCCTACGGGGCGGGAGCTAACAATGAGCAGTACTTC,CASAYGAGANNEQYF,TRBV4-3,TRBJ2-5,-,15,TRBD2
TGTGCCAGCAGTGCGAACGTAGGGGGTGAAAAACTGTTTTTT,CASSANVGGEKLFF,TRBV2,TRBJ1-4,many,14,-
TGCGCCAGCAGTGAGGTCCCGCCCCTCTACAATGAGCAGTTCTTC,CASSEVPPLYNEQFF,TRBV10-2,TRBJ2-1,few,15,-
TGTGCCAGCAGCCAAGCACCTGGGGTCTACTACGAGCAGTACTTC,CASSQAPGVYYEQYF,TRBV4-2,TRBJ2-7,-,15,-
TGTGCCTGGAGTGTACTACAGGGCAAACAGTACTTC,CAWSVLQGKQYF,TRBV30,TRBJ2-4,-,12,-
TGTGCCAGCTCACCATGGACTAGCGGGGACAATGAGCAGTTCTTC,CASSPWTSGDNEQFF,TRBV18,TRBJ2-1,-,15,TRBD2
TGTGCCAGCAGCTTGGAGGGCCTGAACACTGAAGCTTTCTTT,CASSLEGLNTEAFF,TRBV5-4,TRBJ1-1,-,14,-
TGTGCCAGCAGCCAAGGTGTGGTCAGGTCTTTATCCTACAATGAGCAGTTCTTC,CASSQGVVRSLSYNEQFF,TRBV4-2,TRBJ2-1,few,18,-
TGTGCTAGCAGCTTAACAACAGGGGGCGTGTTGGGAGAGACCCAGTACTTC,CASSLTTGGVLGETQYF,TRBV7-7,TRBJ2-5,few,17,TRBD1
TGTGCCAGCAGTTCATCTGGAGCGGAAGGCTACACCTTC,CASSSSGAEGYTF,TRBV2,TRBJ1-2,-,13,-
TGCAGTGCTAAGGATCGGGTTCGGTACAATGAGCAGTTCTTC,CSAKDRVRYNEQFF,TRBV20-1,TRBJ2-1,-,14,-
TGCAGTGCGTCGGACAGGGGTCAGCCCCAGCATTTT,CSASDRGQPQHF,TRBV20-1,TRBJ1-5,few,12,TRBD1
TGTGCCAGCAGTGACCGGGGGGGCAATGAGCAGTTCTTC,CASSDRGGNEQFF,TRBV6-6,TRBJ2-1,-,13,TRBD2